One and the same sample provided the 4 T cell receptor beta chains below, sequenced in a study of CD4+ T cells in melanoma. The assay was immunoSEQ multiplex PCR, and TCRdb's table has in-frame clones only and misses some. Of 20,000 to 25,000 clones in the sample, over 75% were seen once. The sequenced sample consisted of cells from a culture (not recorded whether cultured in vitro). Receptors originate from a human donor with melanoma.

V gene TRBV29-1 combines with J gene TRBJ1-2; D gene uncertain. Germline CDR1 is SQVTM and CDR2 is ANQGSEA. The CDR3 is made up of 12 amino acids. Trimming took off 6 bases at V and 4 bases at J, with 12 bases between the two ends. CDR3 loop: CSVYSGSYGYTF. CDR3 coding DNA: TGCAGCGTGTACTCAGGATCCTATGGCTACACCTTC.

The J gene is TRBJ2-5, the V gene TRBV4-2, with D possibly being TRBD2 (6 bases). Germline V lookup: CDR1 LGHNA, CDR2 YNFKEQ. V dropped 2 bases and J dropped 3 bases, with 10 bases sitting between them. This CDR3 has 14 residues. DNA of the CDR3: TGTGCCAGCAGCCAAAGTGGGACTGAAGAGACCCAGTACTTC. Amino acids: CASSQSGTEETQYF.

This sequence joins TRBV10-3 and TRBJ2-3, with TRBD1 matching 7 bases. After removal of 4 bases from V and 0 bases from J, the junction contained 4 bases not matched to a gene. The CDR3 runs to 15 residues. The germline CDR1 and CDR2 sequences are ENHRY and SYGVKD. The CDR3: CAISGQQGSTDTQYF. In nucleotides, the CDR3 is TGTGCCATCAGTGGCCAACAGGGGAGCACAGATACGCAGTATTTT.

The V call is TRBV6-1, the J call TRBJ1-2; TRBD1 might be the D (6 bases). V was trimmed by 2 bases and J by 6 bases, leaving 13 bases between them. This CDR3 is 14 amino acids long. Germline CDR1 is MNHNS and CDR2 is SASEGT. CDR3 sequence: CASSENREVNGYTF. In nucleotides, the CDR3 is TGTGCCAGCAGTGAAAACAGGGAAGTAAATGGCTACACCTTC.